The 13 T cell receptor beta chains below all came from one sample that was sequenced in a study of T cell responses to AZD1222 COVID-19 vaccine. TCRdb's copy holds only in-frame clones and misses some; the assay was immunoSEQ multiplex PCR. The profile shows about 94,000 clones, 85% to 90% of them singletons. The starting material was peripheral blood, obtained 28 days after the second AZD1222 dose. The receptors here all came from an adult who received the AZD1222 COVID-19 vaccine.

The chain uses TRBV4-2 and TRBJ2-1, with TRBD2 identical over 12 bases. The CDR3 contains 15 residues. With V trimmed by 4 bases and J by 8 bases, 6 bases remained unmatched. Germline lookup yields CDR1 LGHNA and CDR2 YNFKEQ. The CDR3: CASSPTSGSWYEQFF. The CDR3 DNA follows: TGTGCCAGCAGCCCGACTAGCGGGAGTTGGTATGAGCAGTTCTTC.

The chain's CDR3 is CASSLDPQETQYF. CDR3 sequence (DNA): TGTGCCAGCAGCCTTGACCCCCAAGAGACCCAGTACTTC. The J gene is TRBJ2-5, the V gene TRBV5-4; D remains ambiguous. The CDR3 contains 13 residues. Germline lookup yields CDR1 SGHNT and CDR2 YYREEE (reference sequence). The V end lost 4 bases, the J end lost 1 base, and 8 bases lay between the germline ends.

A single count supports this clone. The rearrangement links TRBV9 to TRBJ1-4; no clear D. From germline, CDR1 is SGDLS and CDR2 YYNGEE. This CDR3 has 14 amino acids. V was trimmed by 2 bases and J by 0 bases, leaving 5 bases between them. CDR3 bases: TGTGCCAGCAGCGTCGGTACAACTAATGAAAAACTGTTTTTT. Its translation: CASSVGTTNEKLFF. Based on the CDR3 plus reference TRBV9 and TRBJ1-4, the full variable domain is DSGVTQTPKHLITATGQRVTLRCSPRSGDLSVYWYQQSLDQGLQFLIQYYNGEERAKGNILERFSAQQFPDLHSELNLSSLELGDSALYFCASSVGTTNEKLFFGSGTQLSVL.

The chain joins TRBV27 to TRBJ1-1; D is undetermined. V lost 2 bases and J 1 base, leaving 5 bases between the germline ends. Germline values: CDR1 MNHEY, CDR2 SMNVEV (reference sequence). This CDR3 comprises 13 residues. This CDR3 is CASSLGGNTEAFF. CDR3 coding DNA: TGTGCCAGCAGTTTAGGAGGGAACACTGAAGCTTTCTTT.

The chain couples TRBV7-9 to TRBJ1-1, with 8 nucleotides matching TRBD1. The CDR3 extends over 14 amino acids. Trimming cost V 5 bases and J 2 bases; bases outside gene matches: 4. CDR1 and CDR2 from the germline V gene are SEHNR and FQNEAQ (reference sequence). The CDR3 DNA reads TGTGCCAGCAGCCTGACAGGGGCCAACACTGAAGCTTTCTTT. Translated, it gives CASSLTGANTEAFF.

This chain uses TRBV5-5 with TRBJ1-2; the D gene is possibly TRBD1 (6 bases). Looked up from germline, CDR1 is SGHKS and CDR2 is YYEKEE (reference sequence). The CDR3 loop spans 15 amino acids. V gave up 4 bases and J gave up 2 bases, with 15 bases separating them. CDR3 coding DNA: TGTGCCAGCAGCCAAATCCGGACAGCGAACTATGGCTACACCTTC. It codes for CASSQIRTANYGYTF.

A few counts support this clone. J is TRBJ2-1 and V is TRBV27; TRBD1 might be the D (6 bases). The germline V and J ends were trimmed by 8 bases and 2 bases, with 13 bases remaining between them. Germline CDR1 is MNHEY and CDR2 is SMNVEV (reference sequence). This CDR3 contains 14 residues. DNA of the CDR3: TGTGCCAGCGTACGAGGGGGACCCTACAATGAGCAGTTCTTC. Protein sequence: CASVRGGPYNEQFF.

The V call is TRBV5-1, the J call TRBJ1-2; possible D gene TRBD1, 5 bases. Trimming stripped 2 bases from V and 2 bases from J, with 7 bases between. The CDR3 has 13 amino acids. Per the germline V gene, CDR1 is SGHRS and CDR2 is YFSETQ. The CDR3 coding sequence is TGCGCCAGCAGCTTAGGGGAAAACTATGGCTACACCTTC. Translating gives CASSLGENYGYTF.

The sample holds many counts of this clone. J is TRBJ2-1 and V is TRBV4-3; TRBD1 matches at 11 bases. The V segment lost 0 bases and the J segment 6 bases; nucleotides outside the gene matches: 4. CDR1 is LGHNA, CDR2 YSLEER, per germline. The CDR3 extends over 16 amino acids. CDR3 in DNA: TGCGCCAGCAGCCAAGAGGAGGGGACAGGGGGCAATGAGCAGTTCTTC. Amino acid sequence: CASSQEEGTGGNEQFF.

The CDR3 region is CASSAGGKTYNSPLHF. The CDR3 nucleotides read TGTGCCAGCAGTGCAGGGGGGAAGACCTATAATTCACCCCTCCACTTT. The V call is TRBV28, the J call TRBJ1-6, with 7 bases identical to TRBD1. CDR3 size: 16 residues. The V and J ends lost 5 bases and 2 bases, in that order; junction bases with no gene match: 6. The germline V gene has CDR1 MDHEN and CDR2 SYDVKM.

The rearrangement joins TRBV5-8 to TRBJ1-4; D not resolved. The CDR3 runs 14 residues. CDR1 is SGHTS, CDR2 YDEGEE, per germline. Trimming took 4 bases from V and 5 from J, leaving 12 bases between them. CDR3 sequence: CASSLQRTNEKLFF. The CDR3 coding sequence is TGTGCCAGCAGCCTCCAACGGACGAATGAAAAACTGTTTTTT.

The CDR3 region has the DNA TGTGCCAGCAGCTTACAGGTTTCACCCCTCCACTTT. Encoded protein: CASSLQVSPLHF. The chain employs TRBV11-2 and TRBJ1-6; D call uncertain. The CDR3 runs to 12 residues. CDR1 is SGHAT and CDR2 is FQNNGV in the germline V gene. V lost 2 bases to trimming and J lost 9 bases, with 5 bases between them.

DNA of the CDR3: TGTGCCATCAGTGAGGGGGGGTACGAGCAGTACTTC. As protein: CAISEGGYEQYF. The genes are TRBV10-3 and TRBJ2-7, with D possibly being TRBD2 (6 bases). CDR3 length equals 12 residues. CDR1 and CDR2 (germline): ENHRY, SYGVKD. Trimming shortened V by 2 bases and J by 4 bases, and 6 bases separated the two germline ends.